This is a list of T cell receptor beta chains from one sample in a study of memory CD4+ T cells and cytomegalovirus serostatus. The protocol was immunoSEQ multiplex PCR, while the TCRdb copy is restricted to in-frame clones and leaves out a portion. The sample carries 30,000 to 45,000 clones, about 80% recorded once. Sequencing was done on a sample of memory CD4+ T cells from blood. These TCRs come from an adult in good health and CMV-seropositive. The conserved cysteine and the conserved F or W are not part of the CDR3 here. The D gene is left open where the match is weak.

V gene	D gene	J gene	CDR3 protein
TRBV4-1	TRBD1	TRBJ1-5	ASSQDGYRQGDQPQH
TRBV6-1	-	TRBJ1-3	ASSVGFPGNTIY
TRBV6-6	-	TRBJ1-5	ASSYVADSLGQPQH
TRBV6-6	TRBD1	TRBJ1-2	ASSYHDRGSDGYT
TRBV6-1	-	TRBJ2-7	ASSPLSYEQY
TRBV5-8	TRBD1	TRBJ2-1	ASSSRQGMLNEQF
TRBV7-3	-	TRBJ2-3	ASSLTSGNTQY
TRBV2	-	TRBJ1-6	ASSENSPLH
TRBV5-1	TRBD2	TRBJ2-7	ASSLSGGQSYEQY
TRBV6-4	-	TRBJ1-5	ASGHWDQPQH
TRBV21-1	-	TRBJ2-1	ASSKPPGQAMDEQF
TRBV15	TRBD1	TRBJ2-2	ATSARQGDTGELF
TRBV5-6	-	TRBJ2-7	ASSLIGSEQY
TRBV6-5	TRBD1	TRBJ1-2	ASSWGTGGYYGYT
TRBV10-3	TRBD2	TRBJ2-1	AITSGLAGSYEQF
TRBV5-6	-	TRBJ2-3	ASSFYSVFRGDTQY
TRBV5-1	TRBD1	TRBJ1-1	ATKQGEGTTEAF
TRBV5-6	-	TRBJ1-5	ASSSDGDQPQH
TRBV5-8	TRBD2	TRBJ2-5	ASSSRVAGGETQY
TRBV7-9	-	TRBJ2-1	ASSRHGDPGGEQF
TRBV7-3	-	TRBJ2-7	ASSYDKNNEQY
TRBV2	-	TRBJ1-5	ASSKGGAGDQPQH
TRBV18	-	TRBJ1-2	ASSPGRVGANYGYT
TRBV5-1	-	TRBJ2-7	ASSSAGGLGEQY
TRBV5-1	TRBD2	TRBJ2-7	ASSSLAGGSSEQY
TRBV5-6	-	TRBJ2-2	ASSLVPTGELF
TRBV9	TRBD2	TRBJ2-1	ASSVLAGGYNEQF
TRBV27	TRBD1	TRBJ2-7	ASRGTGSSYEQY
TRBV5-1	-	TRBJ1-6	ASSLYGGSSYNSPLH
TRBV7-3	TRBD2	TRBJ2-3	ASSLSILAGGGDTQY
TRBV19	-	TRBJ2-1	ASRPREFAGRDEQF
TRBV7-9	-	TRBJ2-1	ASSPPWGDYNEQF
TRBV6-5	-	TRBJ2-3	ASIDRLSTDTQY
TRBV18	TRBD2	TRBJ2-1	ASSPTGTSRGGEQF
TRBV27	-	TRBJ1-6	ASSPDRPNSPLH
TRBV9	-	TRBJ2-3	ASSPNGQSTDTQY
TRBV6-5	TRBD1	TRBJ1-1	ASSRTGAAEAF
TRBV6-1	-	TRBJ2-5	ASSDLNRDQGETQY
TRBV7-9	-	TRBJ1-5	ASSARKVSNQPQH
TRBV11-2	-	TRBJ1-1	ASSFKENTEAF
TRBV28	-	TRBJ1-2	ASNPPGPYGYT
TRBV9	TRBD2	TRBJ2-3	ASSVATTSGGLRTDTQY
TRBV10-3	-	TRBJ1-3	AISVEVNTIY
TRBV29-1	-	TRBJ2-6	SVETRGRSSGANVLT
TRBV30	-	TRBJ2-1	AWTEMGGDEQF
TRBV28	TRBD1	TRBJ1-2	ASSSGTGVGIYGYT
TRBV5-4	-	TRBJ2-1	ASSQSGPYNEQF